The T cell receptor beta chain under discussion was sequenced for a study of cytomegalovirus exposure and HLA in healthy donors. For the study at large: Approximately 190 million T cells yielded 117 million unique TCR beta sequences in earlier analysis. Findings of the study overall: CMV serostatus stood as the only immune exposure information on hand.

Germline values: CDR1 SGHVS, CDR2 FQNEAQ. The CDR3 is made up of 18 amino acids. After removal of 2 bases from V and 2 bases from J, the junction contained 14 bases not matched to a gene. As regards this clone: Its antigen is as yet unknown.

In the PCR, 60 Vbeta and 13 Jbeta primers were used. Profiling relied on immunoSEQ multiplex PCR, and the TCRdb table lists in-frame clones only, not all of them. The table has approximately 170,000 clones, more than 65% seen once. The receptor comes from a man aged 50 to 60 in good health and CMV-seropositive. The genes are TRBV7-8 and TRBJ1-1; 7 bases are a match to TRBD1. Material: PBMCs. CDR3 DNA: TGTGCCAGCAGCTTACGACCGGGACAGAGTTTTCTCAACACTGAAGCTTTCTTT. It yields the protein CASSLRPGQSFLNTEAFF.